This T cell receptor (beta chain) was sequenced during a study of graft-versus-host responses after intestinal transplantation. About the research overall: As for transplant type, recipients had multivisceral, liver-intestinal, or isolated intestinal grafts.

Notes on the study in general: GvH clones turned up in recipient marrow; some had shown up first in ileum or blood.

On this clone itself: Antigen specificity is unknown.

V shed 3 bases, J shed 2 bases, and the junction held 8 bases outside the gene matches. The CDR3 is made up of 16 amino acids. The germline CDR1 and CDR2 sequences are PRHDT and FYEKMQ (reference sequence). Clones were read by immunoSEQ multiplex PCR, and TCRdb kept only the in-frame ones, dropping some. This sample has tens of thousands of clones, with roughly 90% found just once. The sequences come from unstimulated CD4+ T cells sorted from spleen or lymph node cells, collected before intestinal transplant. The receptor's source is a human donor who received an intestinal transplant. This chain joins TRBV13 and TRBJ1-2; TRBD1 aligns across 8 bases. CDR3 sequence (DNA): TGTGCCAGCAGCTTCGGACAGGGCTGGGGGAACTATGGCTACACCTTC. Translation gives CASSFGQGWGNYGYTF.